This T cell receptor beta chain appears in the sequencing data of a study of T cell responses to AZD1222 COVID-19 vaccine. TCRdb's copy holds only in-frame clones and misses some; the assay was immunoSEQ multiplex PCR. The sample has about 110,000 clones, more than 70% seen once; the top ten hold about 3.3%. Germline trimming cut 3 bases from V and 3 bases from J; bases unmatched to any gene: 9. The germline V gene encodes CDR1 LGHNA and CDR2 YNFKEQ. The CDR3 covers 16 residues. The V call is TRBV4-2, the J call TRBJ2-3, with TRBD2 identical over 7 bases. The clonotype originates from an adult in good health. The sample consisted of peripheral blood, taken on day 0 of MenACWY control vaccination. CDR3 residues: CASSQDRGGVTDTQYF. The CDR3 nucleotides read TGTGCCAGCAGCCAGGACCGTGGGGGGGTGACAGATACGCAGTATTTT.